The present entry profiles one TCR beta chain with its context. Its cognate antigen is unknown. This CDR3 is 12 amino acids long. Trimming removed 5 bases at V and 1 base at J, with 4 bases between. The V gene's germline CDR1 is MNHEY and CDR2 SMNVEV (reference sequence). This sample is drawn from a study of PD-1 blockade in classical Hodgkin lymphoma. TCRdb keeps only in-frame clones here, not all; method: immunoSEQ multiplex PCR. Of roughly 14,000 clones listed, roughly 86% are singletons. Study findings and constraints: Researchers reported that CD4+ TCR diversity, though not CD8+, rose significantly by C4D1.

Each patient experienced a relapse that followed autologous stem cell transplantation, and brentuximab vedotin exposure varied. Complete response, partial response or progressive disease constituted the best response categories observed. The specimen comprised peripheral blood mononuclear cells (PBMCs), sampled at baseline. The receptor's source is a human donor with classical Hodgkin lymphoma. The rearrangement links TRBV27 to TRBJ2-3; D call uncertain. For the CDR3, the DNA is TGTGCCAGCAGTCCACGCACAGATACGCAGTATTTT. Protein: CASSPRTDTQYF.